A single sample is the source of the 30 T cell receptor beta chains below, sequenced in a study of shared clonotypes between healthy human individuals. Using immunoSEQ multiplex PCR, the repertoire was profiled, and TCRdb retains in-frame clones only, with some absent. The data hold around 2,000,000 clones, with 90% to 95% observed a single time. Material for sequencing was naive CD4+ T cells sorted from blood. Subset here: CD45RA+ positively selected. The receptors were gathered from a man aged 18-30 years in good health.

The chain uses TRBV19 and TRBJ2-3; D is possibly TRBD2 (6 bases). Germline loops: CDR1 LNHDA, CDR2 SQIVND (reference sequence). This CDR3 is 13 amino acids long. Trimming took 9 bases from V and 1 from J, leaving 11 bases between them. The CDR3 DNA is TGTGCCAGCCGGGGGTCTGGCACAGATACGCAGTATTTT. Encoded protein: CASRGSGTDTQYF.

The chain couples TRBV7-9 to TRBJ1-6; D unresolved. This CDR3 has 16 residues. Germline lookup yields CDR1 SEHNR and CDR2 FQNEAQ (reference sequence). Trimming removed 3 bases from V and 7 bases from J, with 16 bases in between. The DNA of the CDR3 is TGTGCCAGCAGCTTCACGAGAGGCCAGGAAAATTCACCCCTCCACTTT. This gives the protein CASSFTRGQENSPLHF.

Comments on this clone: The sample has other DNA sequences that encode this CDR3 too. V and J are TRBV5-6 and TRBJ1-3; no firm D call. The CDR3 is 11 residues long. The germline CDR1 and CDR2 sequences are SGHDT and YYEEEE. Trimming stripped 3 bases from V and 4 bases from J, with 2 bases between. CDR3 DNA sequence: TGTGCCAGCAGCTCCGGAAACACCATATATTTT. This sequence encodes CASSSGNTIYF.

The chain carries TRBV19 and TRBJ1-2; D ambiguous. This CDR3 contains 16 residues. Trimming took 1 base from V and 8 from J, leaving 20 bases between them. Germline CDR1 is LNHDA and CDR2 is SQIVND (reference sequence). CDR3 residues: CASSIGPGSLGRGYTF. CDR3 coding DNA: TGTGCCAGTAGTATAGGGCCGGGTTCCCTTGGGAGAGGCTACACCTTC.

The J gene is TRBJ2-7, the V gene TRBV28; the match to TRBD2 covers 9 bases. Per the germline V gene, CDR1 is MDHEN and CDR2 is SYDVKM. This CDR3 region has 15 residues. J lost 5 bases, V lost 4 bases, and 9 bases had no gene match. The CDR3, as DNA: TGTGCCAGCAGTTCGGCGGGGGGGCCGGTGGACGAGCAGTACTTC. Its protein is CASSSAGGPVDEQYF.

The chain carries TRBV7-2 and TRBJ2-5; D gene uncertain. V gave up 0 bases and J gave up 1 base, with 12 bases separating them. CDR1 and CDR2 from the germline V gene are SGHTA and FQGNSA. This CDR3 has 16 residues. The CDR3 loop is CASSLALGSIQETQYF. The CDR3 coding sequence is TGTGCCAGCAGCTTAGCGCTAGGCAGCATCCAAGAGACCCAGTACTTC.

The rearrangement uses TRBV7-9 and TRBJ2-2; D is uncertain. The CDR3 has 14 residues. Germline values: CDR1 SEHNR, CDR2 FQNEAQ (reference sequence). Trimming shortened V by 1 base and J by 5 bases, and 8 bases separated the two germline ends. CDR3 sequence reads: CASSLVVLTGELFF. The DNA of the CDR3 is TGTGCCAGCAGCTTAGTCGTCCTAACCGGGGAGCTGTTTTTT.

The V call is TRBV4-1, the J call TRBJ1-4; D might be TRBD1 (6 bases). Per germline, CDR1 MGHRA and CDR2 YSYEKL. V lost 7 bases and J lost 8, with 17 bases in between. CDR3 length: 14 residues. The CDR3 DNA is TGCGCCAGCAACCGACAGGAACGAGAAGAAAAACTGTTTTTT. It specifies CASNRQEREEKLFF.

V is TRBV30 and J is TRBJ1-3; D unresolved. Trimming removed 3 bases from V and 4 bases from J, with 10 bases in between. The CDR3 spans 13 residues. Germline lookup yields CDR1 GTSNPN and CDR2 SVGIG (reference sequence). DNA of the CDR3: TGTGCCTGGAGGCTCGATTCGGGAAACACCATATATTTT. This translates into CAWRLDSGNTIYF. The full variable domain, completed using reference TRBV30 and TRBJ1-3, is SQTIHQWPATLVQPVGSPLSLECTVEGTSNPNLYWYRQAAGRGLQLLFYSVGIGQISSEVPQNLSASRPQDRQFILSSKKLLLSDSGFYLCAWRLDSGNTIYFGEGSWLTVV.

The CDR3 DNA follows: TGTGCCTCCACCGGACTAGCGTTCCACAATGAGCAGTTCTTC. This gives the protein CASTGLAFHNEQFF. The V call is TRBV27, the J call TRBJ2-1; 9 bases fit TRBD2. In germline, CDR1 is MNHEY, CDR2 SMNVEV (reference sequence). The CDR3 length is 14 residues. V lost 11 bases to trimming and J lost 5 bases; unmatched junction nucleotides: 10.

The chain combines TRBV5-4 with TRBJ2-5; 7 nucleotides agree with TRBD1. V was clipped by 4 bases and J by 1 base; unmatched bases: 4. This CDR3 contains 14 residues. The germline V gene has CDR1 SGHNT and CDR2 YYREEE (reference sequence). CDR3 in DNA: TGTGCCAGCAGCGCATCAGGGGGCCAAGAGACCCAGTACTTC. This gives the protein CASSASGGQETQYF.

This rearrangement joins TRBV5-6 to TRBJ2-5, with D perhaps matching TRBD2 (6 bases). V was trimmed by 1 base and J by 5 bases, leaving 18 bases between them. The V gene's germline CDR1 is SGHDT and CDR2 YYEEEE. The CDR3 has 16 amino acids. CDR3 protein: CASSLLNQGLGETQYF. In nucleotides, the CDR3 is TGTGCCAGCAGCTTGCTAAATCAGGGACTCGGGGAGACCCAGTACTTC.

The CDR3 is CASRAGTSGGEQYF. CDR3 nucleotides: TGTGCCAGCCGTGCCGGGACTAGCGGGGGCGAGCAGTACTTC. The chain has TRBV2 and TRBJ2-7; 14 bases fit TRBD2. This CDR3 region has 14 residues. Germline CDR1 reads SNHLY; CDR2 reads FYNNEI. V shed 8 bases, J shed 6 bases, and the junction held 6 bases outside the gene matches.

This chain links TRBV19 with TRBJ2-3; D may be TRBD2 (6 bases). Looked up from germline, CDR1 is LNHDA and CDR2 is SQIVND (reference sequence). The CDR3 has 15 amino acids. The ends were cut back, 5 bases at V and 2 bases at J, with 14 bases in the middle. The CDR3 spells CASSQTGLLTDTQYF. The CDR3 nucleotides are TGTGCCAGTAGTCAAACGGGACTCCTCACAGATACGCAGTATTTT.

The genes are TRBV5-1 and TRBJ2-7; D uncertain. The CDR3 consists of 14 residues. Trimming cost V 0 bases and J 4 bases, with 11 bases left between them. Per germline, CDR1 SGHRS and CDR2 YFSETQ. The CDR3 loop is CASSLDVTAYEQYF. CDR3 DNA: TGCGCCAGCAGCTTGGATGTCACAGCGTACGAGCAGTACTTC.

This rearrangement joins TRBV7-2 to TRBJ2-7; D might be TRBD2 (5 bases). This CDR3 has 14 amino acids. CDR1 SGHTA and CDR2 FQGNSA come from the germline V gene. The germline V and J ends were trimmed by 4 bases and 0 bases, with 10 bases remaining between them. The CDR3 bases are TGTGCCAGCAGCTCTACTAGGAGCTCCTACGAGCAGTACTTC. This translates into CASSSTRSSYEQYF.

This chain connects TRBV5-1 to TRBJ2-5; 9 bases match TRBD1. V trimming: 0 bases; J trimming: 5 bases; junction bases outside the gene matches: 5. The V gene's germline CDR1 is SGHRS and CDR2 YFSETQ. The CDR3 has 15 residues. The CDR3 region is CASSLDRDRVETQYF. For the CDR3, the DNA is TGCGCCAGCAGCTTGGACCGGGACAGGGTTGAGACCCAGTACTTC. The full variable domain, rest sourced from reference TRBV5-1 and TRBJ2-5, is KAGVTQTPRYLIKTRGQQVTLSCSPISGHRSVSWYQQTPGQGLQFLFEYFSETQRNKGNFPGRFSGRQFSNSRSEMNVSTLELGDSALYLCASSLDRDRVETQYFGPGTRLLVL.

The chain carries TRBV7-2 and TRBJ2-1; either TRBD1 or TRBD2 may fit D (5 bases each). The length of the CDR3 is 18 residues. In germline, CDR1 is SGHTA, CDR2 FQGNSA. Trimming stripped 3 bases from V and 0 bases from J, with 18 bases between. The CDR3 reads CASSFPITGTSSYNEQFF. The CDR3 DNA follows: TGTGCCAGCAGCTTTCCCATTACCGGGACCAGCTCCTACAATGAGCAGTTCTTC. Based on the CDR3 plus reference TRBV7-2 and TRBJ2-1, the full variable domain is GAGVSQSPSNKVTEKGKDVELRCDPISGHTALYWYRQSLGQGLEFLIYFQGNSAPDKSGLPSDRFSAERTGGSVSTLTIQRTQQEDSAVYLCASSFPITGTSSYNEQFFGPGTRLTVL.

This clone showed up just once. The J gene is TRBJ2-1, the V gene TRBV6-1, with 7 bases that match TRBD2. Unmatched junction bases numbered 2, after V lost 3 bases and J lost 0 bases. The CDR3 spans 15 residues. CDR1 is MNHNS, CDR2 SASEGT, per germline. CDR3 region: CASSEGGGSYNEQFF. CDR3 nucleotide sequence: TGTGCCAGCAGTGAGGGGGGGGGCTCCTACAATGAGCAGTTCTTC.

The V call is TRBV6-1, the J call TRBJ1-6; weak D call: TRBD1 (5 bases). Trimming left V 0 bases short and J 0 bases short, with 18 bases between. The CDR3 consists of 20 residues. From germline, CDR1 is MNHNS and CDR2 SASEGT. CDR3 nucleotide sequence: TGTGCCAGCAGTGAAGCAGGGTTCTCGCAGGGAAGCTCCTATAATTCACCCCTCCACTTT. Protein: CASSEAGFSQGSSYNSPLHF.

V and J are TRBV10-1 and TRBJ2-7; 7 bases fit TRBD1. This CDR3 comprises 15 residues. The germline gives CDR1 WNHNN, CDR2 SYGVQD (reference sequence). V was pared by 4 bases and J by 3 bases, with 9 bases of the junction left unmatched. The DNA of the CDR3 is TGCGCCAGCAGTGCGGATTCGGGACAGAGCTACGAGCAGTACTTC. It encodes CASSADSGQSYEQYF.

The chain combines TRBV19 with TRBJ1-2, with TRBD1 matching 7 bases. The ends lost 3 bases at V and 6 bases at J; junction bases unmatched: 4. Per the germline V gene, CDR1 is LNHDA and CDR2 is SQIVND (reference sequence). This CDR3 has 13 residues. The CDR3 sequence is CASSISQGDGYTF. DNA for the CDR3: TGTGCCAGTAGTATCAGCCAGGGGGATGGCTACACCTTC.

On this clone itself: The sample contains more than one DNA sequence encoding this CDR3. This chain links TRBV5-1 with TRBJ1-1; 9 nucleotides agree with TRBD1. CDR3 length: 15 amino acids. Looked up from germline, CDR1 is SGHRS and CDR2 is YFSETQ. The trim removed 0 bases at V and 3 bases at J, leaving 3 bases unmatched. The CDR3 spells CASSLAGQGHTEAFF. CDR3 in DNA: TGCGCCAGCAGCTTGGCGGGACAGGGACACACTGAAGCTTTCTTT. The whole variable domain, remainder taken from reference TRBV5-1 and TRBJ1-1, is KAGVTQTPRYLIKTRGQQVTLSCSPISGHRSVSWYQQTPGQGLQFLFEYFSETQRNKGNFPGRFSGRQFSNSRSEMNVSTLELGDSALYLCASSLAGQGHTEAFFGQGTRLTVV.

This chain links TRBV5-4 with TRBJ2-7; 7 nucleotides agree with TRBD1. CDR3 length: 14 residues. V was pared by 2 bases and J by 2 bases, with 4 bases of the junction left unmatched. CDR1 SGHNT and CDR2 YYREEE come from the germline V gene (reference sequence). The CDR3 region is CASSFGQAPYEQYF. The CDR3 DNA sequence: TGTGCCAGCAGCTTTGGACAGGCCCCCTACGAGCAGTACTTC.

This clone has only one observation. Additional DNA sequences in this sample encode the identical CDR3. The CDR3 bases are TGTGCCAGCAGCTTAGCTGGAGGGGCCTACAATGAGCAGTTCTTC. This encodes CASSLAGGAYNEQFF. The chain has TRBV7-9 and TRBJ2-1; a possible D gene is TRBD2 (6 bases). Trimming pared 0 bases from V and 2 bases from J, leaving 8 bases between. The CDR3 has 15 residues. Germline V gives CDR1 SEHNR, CDR2 FQNEAQ (reference sequence). Full variable domain (rest looked up from reference TRBV7-9 and TRBJ2-1): DTGVSQNPRHKITKRGQNVTFRCDPISEHNRLYWYRQTLGQGPEFLTYFQNEAQLEKSRLLSDRFSAERPKGSFSTLEIQRTEQGDSAMYLCASSLAGGAYNEQFFGPGTRLTVL.

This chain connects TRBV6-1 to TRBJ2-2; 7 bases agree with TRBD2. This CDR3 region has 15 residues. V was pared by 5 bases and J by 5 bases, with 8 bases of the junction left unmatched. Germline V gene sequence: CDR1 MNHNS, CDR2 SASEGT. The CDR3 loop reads CASSPIAGGTGELFF. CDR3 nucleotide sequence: TGTGCCAGCAGTCCAATAGCGGGTGGAACCGGGGAGCTGTTTTTT.

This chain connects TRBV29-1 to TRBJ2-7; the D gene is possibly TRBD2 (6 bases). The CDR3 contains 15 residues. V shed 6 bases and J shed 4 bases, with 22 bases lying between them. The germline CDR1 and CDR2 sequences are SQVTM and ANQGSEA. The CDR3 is CSVRKGTLDFYEQYF. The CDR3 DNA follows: TGCAGCGTCAGAAAAGGGACTCTTGACTTTTACGAGCAGTACTTC.

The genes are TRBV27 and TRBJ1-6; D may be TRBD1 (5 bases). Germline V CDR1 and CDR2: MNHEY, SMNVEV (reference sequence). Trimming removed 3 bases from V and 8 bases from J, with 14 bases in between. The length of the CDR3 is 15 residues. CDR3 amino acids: CASSLGGVWYSPLHF. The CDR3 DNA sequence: TGTGCCAGCAGTTTGGGGGGAGTCTGGTATTCACCCCTCCACTTT.

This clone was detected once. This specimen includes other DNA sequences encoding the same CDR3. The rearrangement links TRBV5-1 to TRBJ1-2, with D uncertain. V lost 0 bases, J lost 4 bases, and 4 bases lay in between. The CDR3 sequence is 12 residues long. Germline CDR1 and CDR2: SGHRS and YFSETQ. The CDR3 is CASSLDVYGYTF. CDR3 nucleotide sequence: TGCGCCAGCAGCTTGGATGTCTATGGCTACACCTTC.

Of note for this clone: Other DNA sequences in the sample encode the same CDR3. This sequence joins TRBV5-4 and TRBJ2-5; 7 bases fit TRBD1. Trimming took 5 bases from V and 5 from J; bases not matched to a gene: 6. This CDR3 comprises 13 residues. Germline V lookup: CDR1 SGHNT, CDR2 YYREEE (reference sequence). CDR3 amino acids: CASSYRGGETQYF. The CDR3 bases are TGTGCCAGCAGTTACAGGGGTGGGGAGACCCAGTACTTC.